This record covers a single T cell receptor (beta chain). Its antigen remains unidentified. The sample originates from a study of T cell responses to AZD1222 COVID-19 vaccine. The CDR3 contains 13 residues. CDR1 is SGHTA, CDR2 FQGNSA, per germline. Trimming removed 2 bases at V and 1 base at J, with 3 bases between. Study outcomes and limitations: Following two doses of AZD1222, Spike-specific TCR breadth and depth rose. Most donors were white British and more were female, and clonal diversity was possibly underestimated.

The table came from immunoSEQ multiplex PCR; TCRdb's copy has only in-frame clones and leaves some out. The sample has some 170,000 clones, 85% to 90% seen once; the top ten hold roughly 4%. The specimen comprised peripheral blood, sampled 28 days after the second dose of the MenACWY control vaccine. The sequence came from an adult who received the MenACWY meningococcal vaccine as a control. The chain combines TRBV7-2 with TRBJ1-5; D is ambiguous. For the CDR3, the DNA is TGTGCCAGCAGCTTATGGAGCAATCAGCCCCAGCATTTT. Translated, it gives CASSLWSNQPQHF.